The 15 T cell receptor beta chains below were found in one sample sequenced in a study of control samples from healthy donors and cancer patients. Some clones are missing from TCRdb's copy, which holds only in-frame ones; the method was immunoSEQ multiplex PCR. The data show 45,000 to 55,000 clones, roughly 95% seen once. The specimen was blood. The receptors derive from a young man in good health.

This sequence joins TRBV7-3 and TRBJ1-5; a possible D gene is TRBD1 (6 bases). The CDR3 covers 15 residues. Trimming shortened V by 4 bases and J by 4 bases, and 14 bases separated the two germline ends. Looked up from germline, CDR1 is SGHTA and CDR2 is FQGTGA. DNA for the CDR3: TGTGCCAGCAGCTCGACGTTTACAGGGAATCAGCCCCAGCATTTT. Amino acids: CASSSTFTGNQPQHF.

CDR3 sequence reads: CASSQDGANVLTF. DNA for the CDR3: TGCGCCAGCAGCCAAGATGGGGCCAACGTCCTGACTTTC. This rearrangement joins TRBV4-1 to TRBJ2-6; no clear D. The CDR3 is 13 residues long. From germline, CDR1 is MGHRA and CDR2 YSYEKL. Trimming took 0 bases from V and 3 from J, leaving 0 bases between them.

The rearrangement links TRBV6-6 to TRBJ1-5; perhaps TRBD1 as D (6 bases). Trimming took off 7 bases at V and 1 base at J, with 8 bases between the two ends. From germline, CDR1 is MNHNY and CDR2 SVGAGI (reference sequence). The CDR3 loop spans 13 amino acids. The CDR3 region has the DNA TGTGCCAGCAACGGGGGCAGCAATCAGCCCCAGCATTTT. It encodes CASNGGSNQPQHF.

The CDR3 protein is CATSDRIAGGETQYF. CDR3 bases: TGTGCCACCAGTGATCGTATAGCGGGAGGGGAGACCCAGTACTTC. The rearrangement uses TRBV24-1 and TRBJ2-5; TRBD2 agrees at 11 bases. Germline assignment: CDR1 KGHDR and CDR2 SFDVKD. CDR3 length equals 15 residues. The junction had 4 bases not matched to a gene; V was cut back by 3 bases and J by 5 bases.

J is TRBJ2-5 and V is TRBV29-1; TRBD2 might be the D (5 bases). Trimming removed 6 bases from V and 5 bases from J, with 7 bases in between. CDR1 SQVTM and CDR2 ANQGSEA come from the germline V gene. The CDR3 runs 10 residues. Here the CDR3 DNA reads TGCAGCGTCTCTAGCGAGACCCAGTACTTC. Its protein is CSVSSETQYF.

The V gene is TRBV4-3, the J gene TRBJ2-1; 7 nucleotides line up with TRBD2. The V segment lost 0 bases and the J segment 5 bases; nucleotides outside the gene matches: 4. There are 15 residues in the CDR3. Germline loops: CDR1 LGHNA, CDR2 YSLEER. The CDR3 region has the DNA TGCGCCAGCAGCCAAGATCTAGCGGAACACAATGAGCAGTTCTTC. It codes for CASSQDLAEHNEQFF.

CDR3 nucleotides: TGTGCCAGCAGCTTGGCTGTGACAATCTATGGCTACACCTTC. Its protein product is CASSLAVTIYGYTF. The chain carries TRBV5-6 and TRBJ1-2; D remains unclear. The CDR3 has 14 amino acids. V dropped 0 bases and J dropped 4 bases, with 10 bases sitting between them. Germline values: CDR1 SGHDT, CDR2 YYEEEE.

The chain is built from TRBV11-2 and TRBJ2-7; D is unresolved. This CDR3 has 14 residues. Germline V gene lookup returns CDR1 SGHAT and CDR2 FQNNGV. V was shortened by 5 bases and J by 6 bases, with 17 bases between the two germline ends. The CDR3 here is CASSLGSVFGEQYF. The CDR3 region has the DNA TGTGCCAGCAGCCTAGGATCCGTCTTTGGCGAGCAGTACTTC.

This chain joins TRBV20-1 and TRBJ2-3; 11 nucleotides align to TRBD2. Trimming cost V 3 bases and J 0 bases; bases outside gene matches: 5. The CDR3 totals 16 residues. CDR1 and CDR2 (germline): DFQATT, SNEGSKA (reference sequence). The CDR3 bases are TGCAGTGCTAGTCGGACTAGCGGGTTCAGCACAGATACGCAGTATTTT. This gives the protein CSASRTSGFSTDTQYF.

The chain couples TRBV18 to TRBJ2-3; 12 positions match TRBD2. This CDR3 has 15 residues. With V trimmed by 8 bases and J by 6 bases, 9 bases remained unmatched. Germline V gene sequence: CDR1 KGHSH, CDR2 LQKENI. The CDR3 is CASAGTSGLSDTQYF. In DNA form, the CDR3 reads TGTGCCAGCGCCGGGACTAGCGGGCTGTCCGATACGCAGTATTTT.

The rearrangement joins TRBV3-1 (or the pseudogene TRBV3-2) to TRBJ1-4; no firm D call. The germline V gene encodes CDR1 LGHDT and CDR2 YNNKEL (reference sequence). The CDR3 runs to 12 residues. The germline V and J ends were trimmed by 1 base and 12 bases, with 9 bases remaining between them. The CDR3 coding sequence is TGTGCCAGCAGCCAAGCAGTGAATCAACTGTTTTTT. Translating it yields CASSQAVNQLFF.

V usage is TRBV4-3 and J usage is TRBJ2-1; D possibly uses TRBD1 or TRBD2 (6 bases each). V lost 1 base to trimming and J lost 4 bases, with 11 bases between them. Germline lookup yields CDR1 LGHNA and CDR2 YSLEER. The CDR3 runs 15 residues. The CDR3 region is CASSQGEGGYNEQFF. CDR3 coding DNA: TGCGCCAGCAGCCAAGGTGAGGGGGGTTACAATGAGCAGTTCTTC.

The chain links TRBV2 to TRBJ1-2; D is perhaps TRBD1 (6 bases). CDR3 length: 13 residues. V was cut by 3 bases and J by 3 bases, with 8 bases left in between. The germline gives CDR1 SNHLY, CDR2 FYNNEI. CDR3 amino acids: CASSDRGDYGYTF. The CDR3 DNA is TGTGCCAGCAGTGACAGGGGTGACTATGGCTACACCTTC.

The chain joins TRBV10-1 to TRBJ2-7; 10 nucleotides line up with TRBD1. V shed 5 bases and J 4 bases; nucleotides not matched to a gene: 5. The CDR3 loop spans 14 amino acids. Germline CDR1 reads WNHNN; CDR2 reads SYGVQD (reference sequence). Here the CDR3 reads CASSIGQGDYEQYF. For the CDR3, the DNA is TGCGCCAGCAGTATAGGACAGGGGGATTACGAGCAGTACTTC.

J is TRBJ1-6 and V is TRBV5-1; possible D gene TRBD1, 6 bases. From germline, CDR1 is SGHRS and CDR2 YFSETQ. The CDR3 runs 13 residues. V was trimmed by 9 bases and J by 5 bases, leaving 12 bases between them. The CDR3 nucleotides read TGCGCCACCCGGGACAAGGATAATTCACCCCTCCACTTT. This encodes CATRDKDNSPLHF.